The T cell receptor beta chain under discussion was sequenced for a study of blood T cell repertoires in COVID-19. Turning to the study itself: Spain, Italy and the United States supplied samples that represented acute and convalescent COVID-19. PBMCs, B-cell-depleted T cells, or T cells were the source of the cDNA or gDNA that made up the material.

The CDR3 length is 13 residues. The germline gives CDR1 MNHEY, CDR2 SMNVEV (reference sequence). The trim removed 5 bases at V and 4 bases at J, leaving 4 bases unmatched. Per the original data handling: Estimation of nucleated cell counts relied on the amplification of reference gene primers. TCRdb's table, derived via immunoSEQ multiplex PCR, lists solely in-frame clones and lacks some. The DNA gave D and trimming, while V, J and clone size come from that table. This table has 150,000 to 170,000 clones, roughly four fifths appearing once. Input material: peripheral blood. The J gene is TRBJ1-2, the V gene TRBV27; 7 bases fit TRBD1. The receptor was isolated from a woman between 55 and 75 years old with acute or convalescent COVID-19. The CDR3 region has the DNA TGTGCCAGCAGTAAGGGACAGATCTATGGCTACACCTTC. Encoded protein: CASSKGQIYGYTF.